The 16 T cell receptor beta chains reported below all come from one sample, sequenced in a study of T cell responses to AZD1222 COVID-19 vaccine. TCRdb keeps only in-frame clones here, not all; method: immunoSEQ multiplex PCR. The sample lists 180,000 or so clones, 90% to 95% occurring once. Source: peripheral blood, taken 28 days after the second AZD1222 dose. Receptors were obtained from an adult who received the AZD1222 COVID-19 vaccine.

The chain recombines TRBV12-5 with TRBJ2-1, with a tentative D call TRBD1 (6 bases). Germline assignment: CDR1 LGHNT and CDR2 FRNRAP. The CDR3 extends over 20 amino acids. The ends were cut back, 2 bases at V and 2 bases at J, with 25 bases in the middle. The CDR3 DNA reads TGTGCTAGTGGTTTGTTCACAGGGAACTCCTGGGTCGTAGCCTACAATGAGCAGTTCTTC. Translated, it gives CASGLFTGNSWVVAYNEQFF.

This clone was detected only once. The rearrangement links TRBV27 to TRBJ1-2, with no clear D. Per the germline V gene, CDR1 is MNHEY and CDR2 is SMNVEV (reference sequence). With 8 bases removed from V and 3 bases from J, the gap between germline ends came to 10 bases. The CDR3 spans 12 residues. CDR3 coding DNA: TGTGCCAGCGGGCGCGGGGACTATGGCTACACCTTC. Encoded protein: CASGRGDYGYTF.

The V gene is TRBV9, the J gene TRBJ1-1; tentatively, D is TRBD1 (5 bases). The germline CDR1 and CDR2 sequences are SGDLS and YYNGEE. The V and J ends lost 3 bases and 4 bases respectively, with 16 bases between them. CDR3 length equals 15 residues. The CDR3 DNA is TGTGCCAGCAGCGCCGTGGACGGGGGGAGCACTGAAGCTTTCTTT. Its translation: CASSAVDGGSTEAFF.

The V call is TRBV12-3 or TRBV12-4, the J call TRBJ1-6; D uncertain. Trimming took off 6 bases at V and 14 bases at J, with 14 bases between the two ends. The CDR3 spans 12 residues. The CDR3 nucleotides are TGTGCCAGCAGCCAAATCGGGAGGACCCTCCACTTT. Its protein product is CASSQIGRTLHF.

The V gene is TRBV27, the J gene TRBJ2-5; D remains ambiguous. Germline CDR1 and CDR2: MNHEY and SMNVEV (reference sequence). This CDR3 region has 14 residues. Trimming stripped 5 bases from V and 7 bases from J, with 17 bases between. The CDR3 DNA sequence: TGTGCCAGCAGTAACCCCTGGCCGGACGGGACCCAGTACTTC. Translation gives CASSNPWPDGTQYF.

The J gene is TRBJ1-5, the V gene TRBV6-2 or TRBV6-3; D is perhaps TRBD1 (6 bases). This CDR3 contains 14 residues. Germline-derived CDR1 and CDR2 are MNHEY and SVGEGT. Trimming took off 6 bases at V and 1 base at J, with 10 bases between the two ends. CDR3 DNA sequence: TGTGCCAGCAGCCCCACAGGGAGCAATCAGCCCCAGCATTTT. This translates into CASSPTGSNQPQHF.

The V gene is TRBV25-1, the J gene TRBJ1-2, with 7 nucleotides matching TRBD1. The V gene end was trimmed by 5 bases and the J gene end by 5 bases; junction bases not matched to a gene: 8. This CDR3 has 14 amino acids. Germline CDR1 and CDR2: MGHDK and SYGVNS. The DNA of the CDR3 is TGTGCCAGCAGTCTTCACGGGACAGCATATGGCTACACCTTC. Protein sequence: CASSLHGTAYGYTF.

The chain has TRBV7-3 and TRBJ1-5; D possibly corresponds to TRBD1 (5 bases). The germline V gene encodes CDR1 SGHTA and CDR2 FQGTGA. The CDR3 has 15 residues. V dropped 2 bases and J dropped 3 bases, with 11 bases sitting between them. This CDR3 is CASSLEGPINQPQHF. In DNA form, the CDR3 reads TGTGCCAGCAGCTTAGAGGGGCCAATCAATCAGCCCCAGCATTTT.

The rearrangement uses TRBV9 and TRBJ1-1; no clear D. This CDR3 has 16 residues. V was trimmed by 4 bases and J by 1 base, leaving 17 bases between them. Germline CDR1 is SGDLS and CDR2 is YYNGEE. The CDR3 region has the DNA TGTGCCAGCAGCCCCTGGTTTGGCCACCCGAACACTGAAGCTTTCTTT. The encoded protein is CASSPWFGHPNTEAFF.

V and J are TRBV5-1 and TRBJ2-1, with 7 bases fitting TRBD2. The junction had 8 bases not matched to a gene; V was cut back by 5 bases and J by 6 bases. Germline CDR1 SGHRS, CDR2 YFSETQ. CDR3 size: 14 residues. The CDR3 DNA is TGCGCCAGCAGGGGGAGCGGGGTATCCAATGAGCAGTTCTTC. The encoded protein is CASRGSGVSNEQFF.

J is TRBJ1-3 and V is TRBV16; a weak D match, TRBD1 (6 bases). This CDR3 has 18 residues. The ends were cut back, 3 bases at V and 0 bases at J, with 18 bases in the middle. Germline values: CDR1 KGHSY, CDR2 FQNENV. DNA of the CDR3: TGTGCCAGCAGCCATGGACTCCCAGGGGACTTCTCTGGAAACACCATATATTTT. It yields the protein CASSHGLPGDFSGNTIYF.

This clone was observed a handful of times. The chain is built from TRBV6-1 and TRBJ1-1; D might be TRBD1 (6 bases). CDR1 MNHNS and CDR2 SASEGT come from the germline V gene. The CDR3 has 16 amino acids. Trimming removed 1 base at V and 4 bases at J, with 16 bases between. CDR3 nucleotide sequence: TGTGCCAGCAGTGAAGGATATACAGGGAGAAGCACTGAAGCTTTCTTT. It translates to CASSEGYTGRSTEAFF.

The chain couples TRBV20-1 to TRBJ1-3; D unresolved. The V gene's germline CDR1 is DFQATT and CDR2 SNEGSKA (reference sequence). CDR3 length: 11 amino acids. The V end lost 3 bases, the J end lost 2 bases, and 2 bases lay between the germline ends. The CDR3 reads CSARAGNTIYF. The CDR3 coding sequence is TGCAGTGCTAGGGCTGGAAACACCATATATTTT.

The genes are TRBV19 and TRBJ1-5; D is unclear. CDR3 length: 15 residues. Germline CDR1 is LNHDA and CDR2 is SQIVND (reference sequence). The V gene lost 5 bases and the J gene lost 0 bases, with 11 bases spanning the gap. The CDR3 region has the DNA TGTGCCAGTAGTCCGTCACAGTATAGCAATCAGCCCCAGCATTTT. Protein product: CASSPSQYSNQPQHF. Full variable domain (outside the CDR3, taken from reference TRBV19 and TRBJ1-5): DGGITQSPKYLFRKEGQNVTLSCEQNLNHDAMYWYRQDPGQGLRLIYYSQIVNDFQKGDIAEGYSVSREKKESFPLTVTSAQKNPTAFYLCASSPSQYSNQPQHFGDGTRLSIL.

The V and J genes are TRBV29-1 and TRBJ2-5; 10 bases agree with TRBD2. The germline CDR1 and CDR2 sequences are SQVTM and ANQGSEA. Germline trimming cut 8 bases from V and 4 bases from J; bases unmatched to any gene: 7. The CDR3 sequence is 13 residues long. The DNA for the CDR3 is TGCAGCCTAAAGCGGGGGGGCGGAGAGACCCAGTACTTC. It translates to CSLKRGGGETQYF.

This chain connects TRBV29-1 to TRBJ1-1; tentatively, D is TRBD1 (6 bases). The CDR3 loop spans 14 amino acids. CDR1 and CDR2 from the germline V gene are SQVTM and ANQGSEA. Trimming removed 1 base at V and 3 bases at J, with 12 bases between. For the CDR3, the DNA is TGCAGCGTTGAAGTGCCGGGGGCGTACACTGAAGCTTTCTTT. It specifies CSVEVPGAYTEAFF.